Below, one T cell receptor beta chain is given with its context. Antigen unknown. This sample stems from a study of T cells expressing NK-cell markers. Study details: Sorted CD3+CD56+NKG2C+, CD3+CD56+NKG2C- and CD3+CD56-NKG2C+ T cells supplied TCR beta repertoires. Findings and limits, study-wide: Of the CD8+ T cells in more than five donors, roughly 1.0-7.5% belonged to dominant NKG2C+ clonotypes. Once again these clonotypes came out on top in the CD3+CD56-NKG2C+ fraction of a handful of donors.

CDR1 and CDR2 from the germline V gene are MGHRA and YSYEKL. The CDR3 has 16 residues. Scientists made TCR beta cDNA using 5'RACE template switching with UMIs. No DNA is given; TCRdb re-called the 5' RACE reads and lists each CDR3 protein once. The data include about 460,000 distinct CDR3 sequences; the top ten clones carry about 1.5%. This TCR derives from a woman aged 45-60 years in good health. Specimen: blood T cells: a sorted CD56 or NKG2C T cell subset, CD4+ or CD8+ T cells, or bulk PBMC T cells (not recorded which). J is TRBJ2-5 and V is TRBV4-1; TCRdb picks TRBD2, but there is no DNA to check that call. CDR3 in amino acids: CASSQASGSAPQTQYF.